These T cell receptor beta chains were read from a single sample in a study of shared clonotypes between healthy human individuals. Sequencing used immunoSEQ multiplex PCR; TCRdb keeps in-frame clones, though not all of them. Of about 1.9 million clones listed, approximately 92% are singletons. Specimen: naive CD8+ T cells from PBMCs. The receptors stem from a man between 18 and 35 years old in good health. Some clones in this sample may be carry-over from other donors' samples. Each CDR3 is given with its conserved first and last residue. D genes are given only for firm matches. Rows may omit the clone size; those that give it use once, few, many or a size class.

v_call	d_call	j_call	clone_size	cdr3_aa	cdr3_nt
TRBV29-1	-	TRBJ2-5	-	CSVDTGQETQYF	TGCAGCGTTGATACAGGCCAAGAGACCCAGTACTTC
TRBV28	TRBD1	TRBJ2-4	once	CASSFRGSNIQYF	TGTGCCAGCAGTTTCAGGGGGAGTAACATTCAGTACTTC
TRBV11-2	-	TRBJ2-3	-	CASSPVSDTQYF	TGTGCCAGCAGCCCCGTCTCAGATACGCAGTATTTT
TRBV5-6	TRBD1	TRBJ2-2	once	CASSLGQGGYTGELFF	TGTGCCAGCAGCTTGGGACAGGGGGGATACACCGGGGAGCTGTTTTTT
TRBV2	TRBD2	TRBJ2-1	-	CASTTGTTIYNEQFF	TGTGCCAGCACGACCGGGACTACGATCTACAATGAGCAGTTCTTC
TRBV4-2	-	TRBJ1-1	few	CASSQARMNTEAFF	TGTGCCAGCAGCCAGGCACGGATGAACACTGAAGCTTTCTTT
TRBV28	-	TRBJ1-1	-	CASSFLTLNTEAFF	TGTGCCAGCAGTTTCCTTACTTTGAACACTGAAGCTTTCTTT
TRBV4-1	TRBD2	TRBJ2-3	-	CASSQIKRELGTDTQYF	TGCGCCAGCAGCCAAATTAAGCGGGAGCTTGGCACAGATACGCAGTATTTT
TRBV11-2	-	TRBJ2-1	-	CASSLVVSASHNEQFF	TGTGCCAGCAGCTTAGTTGTTTCGGCTAGCCACAATGAGCAGTTCTTC
TRBV7-2	-	TRBJ1-4	-	CASSPRTEKLFF	TGTGCCAGCAGCCCGAGGACAGAAAAACTGTTTTTT
TRBV7-9	TRBD1	TRBJ2-5	-	CASSLDRGGETQYF	TGTGCCAGCAGCTTGGACAGGGGCGGGGAGACCCAGTACTTC
TRBV15	TRBD2	TRBJ2-7	-	CATSGRGRGSLFSYEQYF	TGTGCCACCAGCGGACGCGGGAGGGGCTCTCTGTTTAGCTACGAGCAGTACTTC
TRBV7-8	TRBD2	TRBJ2-5	-	CASTFILAGTRPRETQYF	TGTGCCAGCACCTTCATACTAGCGGGAACCCGCCCGCGGGAGACCCAGTACTTC
TRBV6-1	-	TRBJ2-1	-	CASSGLAPNEQFF	TGTGCCAGCAGTGGGCTAGCCCCCAATGAGCAGTTCTTC
TRBV7-9	TRBD2	TRBJ2-7	-	CASSSSSGRTKPQVDEQYF	TGTGCCAGCAGCTCCTCTAGCGGGAGGACGAAACCACAAGTTGATGAGCAGTACTTC
TRBV7-9	TRBD2	TRBJ2-7	-	CASSKRTSSYEQYF	TGTGCCAGCAGCAAACGGACTAGCTCCTACGAGCAGTACTTC
TRBV9	-	TRBJ2-5	-	CASSVGGTSQETQYF	TGTGCCAGCAGCGTTGGCGGGACGTCCCAAGAGACCCAGTACTTC
TRBV27	-	TRBJ2-2	-	CASSLSSGTGELFF	TGTGCCAGCAGTTTAAGCAGTGGGACCGGGGAGCTGTTTTTT
TRBV27	-	TRBJ1-1	-	CASSPRLLNTEAFF	TGTGCCAGCAGTCCCCGACTCCTGAACACTGAAGCTTTCTTT
TRBV4-3	-	TRBJ1-2	-	CASRVGSSPVYGYTF	TGCGCCAGCAGAGTTGGGTCATCGCCGGTTTATGGCTACACCTTC
TRBV4-3	TRBD2	TRBJ2-5	-	CASSQDVAGEEGETQYF	TGCGCCAGCAGCCAAGATGTAGCGGGAGAAGAAGGAGAGACCCAGTACTTC
TRBV11-2	-	TRBJ1-3	-	CASSLGRRGNTIYF	TGTGCCAGCAGCTTAGGACGGCGTGGAAACACCATATATTTT
TRBV4-1	TRBD2	TRBJ2-7	-	CASSQMALAGVLYF	TGCGCCAGCAGCCAAATGGCGCTAGCGGGAGTTCTGTACTTC
TRBV14	-	TRBJ2-7	-	CASSPRDSDYEQYF	TGTGCCAGCAGCCCCCGGGACTCCGACTACGAGCAGTACTTC
TRBV19	-	TRBJ1-1	-	CASKPKGGLNTEAFF	TGTGCCAGTAAACCCAAGGGGGGGCTGAACACTGAAGCTTTCTTT
TRBV5-1	TRBD1	TRBJ1-2	-	CASSLEGTGFSLFYGYTF	TGCGCCAGCAGCTTGGAAGGGACAGGGTTCTCACTATTCTATGGCTACACCTTC
TRBV10-3	-	TRBJ2-5	-	CAISGGGIYELETQYF	TGTGCCATCAGTGGTGGAGGCATCTATGAGCTGGAGACCCAGTACTTC
TRBV10-3	TRBD1	TRBJ1-1	once	CASTGGNTEAFF	TGTGCCAGTACAGGGGGGAACACTGAAGCTTTCTTT
TRBV7-3	TRBD2	TRBJ2-1	-	CASSLLAGGGNEQFF	TGTGCCAGCAGCTTACTAGCGGGAGGGGGTAATGAGCAGTTCTTC
TRBV25-1	-	TRBJ1-2	-	CASSERHAVDYGYTF	TGTGCCAGCAGTGAAAGACACGCGGTTGACTATGGCTACACCTTC
TRBV9	TRBD2	TRBJ2-5	-	CASGASGLQETQYF	TGTGCCAGCGGGGCTAGCGGCCTCCAAGAGACCCAGTACTTC
TRBV9	TRBD1	TRBJ2-3	-	CASSATGAKTDTQYF	TGTGCCAGCAGCGCCACAGGGGCCAAAACAGATACGCAGTATTTT
TRBV15	TRBD2	TRBJ2-1	once	CATQRERGNEQFF	TGTGCCACCCAGCGGGAGAGGGGTAATGAGCAGTTCTTC
TRBV4-3	-	TRBJ1-4	-	CASSQDLPSPNEKLFF	TGCGCCAGCAGCCAAGATCTACCTTCCCCTAATGAAAAACTGTTTTTT
TRBV19	-	TRBJ2-2	-	CASSIVHREVSTGELFF	TGTGCCAGTAGTATAGTGCACAGGGAGGTATCCACCGGGGAGCTGTTTTTT
TRBV10-3	-	TRBJ2-1	once	CAIRASLYNEQFF	TGTGCCATCAGGGCTAGCCTGTACAATGAGCAGTTCTTC
TRBV11-2	-	TRBJ2-2	-	CASSLAGSTGELFF	TGTGCCAGCAGCTTAGCAGGCTCCACCGGGGAGCTGTTTTTT
TRBV15	-	TRBJ2-1	-	CATSRDRHSEGGRGGYNEQFF	TGTGCCACCAGCAGAGATCGTCATTCGGAAGGCGGGAGAGGGGGCTACAATGAGCAGTTCTTC
TRBV27	-	TRBJ2-5	-	CASSFSSGPQETQYF	TGTGCCAGCAGTTTCAGCTCCGGGCCACAAGAGACCCAGTACTTC
TRBV4-1	-	TRBJ2-2	once	CASSQDLGPGRGTGELFF	TGCGCCAGCAGCCAAGATTTGGGGCCAGGGCGCGGAACCGGGGAGCTGTTTTTT
TRBV4-2	-	TRBJ1-2	once	CASSARGAEYGYTF	TGTGCCAGCAGCGCCCGAGGGGCAGAGTATGGCTACACCTTC
TRBV9	-	TRBJ1-1	-	CASSPDPRQTNTEAFF	TGTGCCAGCAGCCCCGATCCCCGACAGACAAACACTGAAGCTTTCTTT
TRBV18	-	TRBJ2-7	-	CASSPPPGGPPYEQYF	TGTGCCAGCTCACCCCCCCCCGGGGGCCCGCCCTACGAGCAGTACTTC
TRBV7-9	TRBD1	TRBJ1-2	-	CASSPGLEGAGYGYTF	TGTGCCAGCAGCCCCGGTTTGGAGGGGGCGGGCTATGGCTACACCTTC
TRBV10-2	TRBD2	TRBJ2-1	-	CASSESVEREGTNEQFF	TGCGCCAGCAGTGAGTCGGTCGAGCGGGAGGGTACCAATGAGCAGTTCTTC
TRBV19	-	TRBJ2-3	-	CASSGTGTSTDTQYF	TGTGCCAGTAGCGGGACCGGGACTAGCACAGATACGCAGTATTTT
TRBV7-2	-	TRBJ1-5	few	CASSPGRGQPQHF	TGTGCCAGCAGCCCGGGCCGCGGTCAGCCCCAGCATTTT
TRBV7-8	-	TRBJ2-1	-	CASSFPDSYNEQFF	TGTGCCAGCAGCTTTCCGGACAGTTACAATGAGCAGTTCTTC
TRBV5-1	-	TRBJ2-7	-	CASSPEGVYSYEQYF	TGCGCCAGCAGCCCAGAAGGGGTCTACTCCTACGAGCAGTACTTC